Below, 10 T cell receptor beta chains from the same sample are listed, as sequenced in a study of blood T cell repertoires in COVID-19. TCRdb keeps only in-frame clones here, not all; method: immunoSEQ multiplex PCR. The sample carries about 130,000 clones, about 80% recorded once. The sample taken for sequencing was peripheral blood. These receptors were taken from a woman aged 45 to 65 with acute or convalescent COVID-19.

The chain is built from TRBV7-3 and TRBJ1-1, with D perhaps matching TRBD1 (5 bases). The V end was cut by 1 base, the J end by 1 base, with 13 bases between. The CDR3 runs to 16 residues. CDR1 is SGHTA and CDR2 is FQGTGA in the germline V gene. The CDR3 here is CASSLNHGTGNTEAFF. As DNA, the CDR3 is TGTGCCAGCAGCTTAAATCACGGGACTGGGAACACTGAAGCTTTCTTT.

The V and J genes are TRBV30 and TRBJ1-2; weak D call: TRBD1 (6 bases). CDR1 is GTSNPN and CDR2 is SVGIG in the germline V gene (reference sequence). Trimming took 3 bases from V and 2 from J, leaving 10 bases between them. The CDR3 spans 13 residues. The CDR3 bases are TGTGCCTGGAGCCCGAGGGGGAACTATGGCTACACCTTC. Translating gives CAWSPRGNYGYTF.

This chain links TRBV6-6 with TRBJ2-7, with a possible D match to TRBD1 (6 bases). Looked up from germline, CDR1 is MNHNY and CDR2 is SVGAGI (reference sequence). The CDR3 consists of 13 residues. V dropped 6 bases and J dropped 0 bases, with 9 bases sitting between them. CDR3 nucleotides: TGTGCCAGCAGACCGACAGGCTCCTACGAGCAGTACTTC. This sequence encodes CASRPTGSYEQYF.

This chain links TRBV5-1 with TRBJ2-3, with 7 bases fitting TRBD2. CDR3 length: 15 residues. V was pared by 2 bases and J by 5 bases, with 8 bases of the junction left unmatched. The germline CDR1 and CDR2 sequences are SGHRS and YFSETQ. CDR3 in DNA: TGCGCCAGCAGCTTTGGCGGGAGCCGTATAGATACGCAGTATTTT. Protein product: CASSFGGSRIDTQYF.

The chain couples TRBV11-2 to TRBJ1-3; D is unresolved. Trimming removed 4 bases at V and 8 bases at J, with 12 bases between. The CDR3 loop spans 13 amino acids. Germline-derived CDR1 and CDR2 are SGHAT and FQNNGV. The CDR3, as DNA: TGTGCCAGCAGCTCGCAAACGTCGGACACCATATATTTT. Protein product: CASSSQTSDTIYF.

The rearrangement joins TRBV11-2 to TRBJ2-3; 12 bases line up with TRBD2. From germline, CDR1 is SGHAT and CDR2 FQNNGV. V dropped 3 bases and J dropped 1; count of bases not matched to a gene: 8. The length of the CDR3 is 18 residues. The CDR3 nucleotides read TGTGCCAGCAGCTTGGGCCAACTAGCGGGGGGCCGCACAGATACGCAGTATTTT. Protein: CASSLGQLAGGRTDTQYF.

The chain has TRBV19 and TRBJ1-2, with TRBD1 as a possible D gene (5 bases). The CDR3 totals 14 residues. The germline V gene has CDR1 LNHDA and CDR2 SQIVND (reference sequence). Trimming removed 3 bases from V and 6 bases from J, with 14 bases in between. CDR3 region: CASSMKTAPHGYTF. In DNA, the CDR3 is TGTGCCAGTAGTATGAAGACAGCACCGCATGGCTACACCTTC.

This rearrangement joins TRBV7-6 to TRBJ2-1; TRBD1 agrees at 7 bases. Germline CDR1 and CDR2: SGHVS and FNYEAQ. This CDR3 is built from 17 residues. V lost 2 bases to trimming and J lost 9 bases; unmatched junction nucleotides: 16. CDR3: CASSLTARIQNRGEQFF. The CDR3 nucleotides are TGTGCCAGCAGCTTAACGGCTAGAATTCAAAACAGGGGTGAGCAGTTCTTC.

The gene calls are TRBV5-1 and TRBJ2-1, with D hard to call. This CDR3 is built from 12 residues. Germline V gives CDR1 SGHRS, CDR2 YFSETQ. Trimming removed 0 bases at V and 6 bases at J, with 4 bases between. The CDR3 DNA follows: TGCGCCAGCAGCTTGGCGGTCAATGAGCAGTTCTTC. Residues: CASSLAVNEQFF.

The chain combines TRBV6-5 with TRBJ1-2; TRBD1 matches 10 bases. CDR3 length equals 15 residues. Germline V gene sequence: CDR1 MNHEY, CDR2 SVGAGI. J lost 3 bases, V lost 1 base, and 2 bases had no gene match. CDR3 sequence reads: CASSYWDRGYYGYTF. CDR3 nucleotides: TGTGCCAGCAGTTACTGGGACAGGGGCTACTATGGCTACACCTTC.